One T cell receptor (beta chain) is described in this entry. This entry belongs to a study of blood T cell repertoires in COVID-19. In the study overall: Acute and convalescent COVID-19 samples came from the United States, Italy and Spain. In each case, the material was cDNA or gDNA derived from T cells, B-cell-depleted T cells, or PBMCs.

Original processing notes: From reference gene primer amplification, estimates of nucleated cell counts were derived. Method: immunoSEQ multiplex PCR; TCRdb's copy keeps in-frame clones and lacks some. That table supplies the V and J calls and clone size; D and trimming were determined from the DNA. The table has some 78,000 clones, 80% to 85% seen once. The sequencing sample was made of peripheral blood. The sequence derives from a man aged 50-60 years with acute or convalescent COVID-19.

The CDR3 is CAWSVRRGFETQYF. CDR3 in DNA: TGTGCCTGGAGTGTACGAAGAGGGTTTGAGACCCAGTACTTC. The V call is TRBV30, the J call TRBJ2-5, with D tentatively TRBD2 (5 bases). Trimming left V 0 bases short and J 5 bases short, with 13 bases between. This CDR3 has 14 residues. Germline loops: CDR1 GTSNPN, CDR2 SVGIG (reference sequence).